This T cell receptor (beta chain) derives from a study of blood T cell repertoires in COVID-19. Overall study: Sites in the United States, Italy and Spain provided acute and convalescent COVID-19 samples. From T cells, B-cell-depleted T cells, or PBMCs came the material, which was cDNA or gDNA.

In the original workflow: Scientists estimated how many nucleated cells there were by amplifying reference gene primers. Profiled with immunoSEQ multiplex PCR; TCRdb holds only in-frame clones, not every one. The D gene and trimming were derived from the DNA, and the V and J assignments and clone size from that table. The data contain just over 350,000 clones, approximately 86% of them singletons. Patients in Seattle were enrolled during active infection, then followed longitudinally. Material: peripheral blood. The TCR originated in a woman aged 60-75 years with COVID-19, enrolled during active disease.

CDR3 DNA: TGCGCCAGCAGCCAAGATCCGTCACACGGAGGGGATACGCAGTATTTT. Translation: CASSQDPSHGGDTQYF. J is TRBJ2-3 and V is TRBV4-1; D is possibly TRBD2 (6 bases). The germline CDR1 and CDR2 sequences are MGHRA and YSYEKL. V was cut by 0 bases and J by 6 bases, with 16 bases left in between. The CDR3 loop spans 16 amino acids.